Below, 12 T cell receptor beta chains from the same sample are listed, as sequenced in a study of patients and donors after allogeneic stem cell transplantation. Each CDR3 protein gets one entry after TCRdb re-called the RT-PCR reads with MiXCR. The table includes roughly 880,000 distinct CDR3 sequences, approximately 18% detected once. Material: blood, either unsorted or a sorted T cell fraction (not recorded which). These receptors were taken from a human donor who was either an allogeneic HSCT recipient or a stem cell or donor lymphocyte infusion donor (not recorded which). It is not recorded whose cells these are; they may come from a transplant donor.

The table lists this clonotype with a few counts. This chain joins TRBV20-1 and TRBJ2-5; D is unclear. Trimming shortened V by 0 bases and J by 2 bases, and 1 base separated the two germline ends. CDR1 and CDR2 from the germline V gene are DFQATT and SNEGSKA (reference sequence). This CDR3 is built from 11 residues. The CDR3 sequence: CSAREQETQYF. As DNA, the CDR3 is TGCAGTGCTAGAGAACAAGAGACCCAGTACTTC.

This clonotype was seen more than once but under ten times. This chain links TRBV9 with TRBJ1-6; D possibly corresponds to TRBD1 (5 bases). The V end lost 4 bases, the J end lost 9 bases, and 14 bases lay between the germline ends. The CDR3 runs 14 residues. In germline, CDR1 is SGDLS, CDR2 YYNGEE. The CDR3 sequence is CASSRDSGGSPLHF. The CDR3 nucleotides are TGTGCCAGCAGCCGAGACTCCGGGGGTTCACCCCTCCACTTT.

This clonotype was seen a few times. The chain recombines TRBV27 with TRBJ2-7, with a possible D match to TRBD2 (6 bases). With 2 bases removed from V and 5 bases from J, the gap between germline ends came to 10 bases. CDR1 and CDR2 from the germline V gene are MNHEY and SMNVEV (reference sequence). The CDR3 is made up of 13 amino acids. The CDR3 nucleotides are TGTGCCAGCAGTTTAGGAGGGTCCGACGAGCAGTACTTC. Translated, it gives CASSLGGSDEQYF.

The chain combines TRBV10-1 with TRBJ1-1; possibly TRBD1 for D (6 bases). Germline values: CDR1 WNHNN, CDR2 SYGVQD (reference sequence). The CDR3 is 16 residues long. V lost 8 bases to trimming and J lost 3 bases, with 22 bases between them. DNA for the CDR3: TGCGCCAGCCCCCCCTGGTCAGGGGTGGAGGACACTGAAGCTTTCTTT. This sequence encodes CASPPWSGVEDTEAFF.

V is TRBV18 and J is TRBJ2-7; D remains ambiguous. V was pared by 4 bases and J by 4 bases, with 8 bases between. Per the germline V gene, CDR1 is KGHSH and CDR2 is LQKENI. The CDR3 covers 12 residues. CDR3 protein: CASSHDTYEQYF. DNA of the CDR3: TGTGCCAGCTCACACGACACGTACGAGCAGTACTTC.

The rearrangement uses TRBV4-3 and TRBJ2-2, with D hard to call. The CDR3 has 18 amino acids. The ends were cut back, 0 bases at V and 0 bases at J, with 14 bases in the middle. Germline lookup yields CDR1 LGHNA and CDR2 YSLEER. The CDR3: CASSQESPMSANTGELFF. DNA of the CDR3: TGCGCCAGCAGCCAAGAGTCCCCCATGAGCGCGAACACCGGGGAGCTGTTTTTT.

This clonotype was picked up a small number of times. J is TRBJ2-1 and V is TRBV20-1; TRBD2 might be the D (5 bases). CDR1 and CDR2 (germline): DFQATT, SNEGSKA (reference sequence). This CDR3 contains 12 residues. Trimming removed 3 bases from V and 8 bases from J, with 11 bases in between. Written as DNA, the CDR3 is TGCAGTGCTAGGGTGGGAGTGGATGAGCAGTTCTTC. Amino acid sequence: CSARVGVDEQFF.

This clonotype was counted a few times. The chain's CDR3 is CASSPTVLNTEAFF. The DNA for the CDR3 is TGTGCCAGCAGTCCGACGGTCCTGAACACTGAAGCTTTCTTT. The chain has TRBV6-1 and TRBJ1-1; no reliable D call. V gave up 5 bases and J gave up 0 bases, with 10 bases separating them. Germline V CDR1 and CDR2: MNHNS, SASEGT. CDR3 size: 14 residues.

The table lists this clonotype with a few counts. CDR3 amino acids: CASSLVVGQANQPQHF. The CDR3 bases are TGTGCCAGCAGCTTAGTTGTTGGACAGGCTAATCAGCCCCAGCATTTT. V is TRBV7-9 and J is TRBJ1-5; 7 bases align to TRBD1. Germline values: CDR1 SEHNR, CDR2 FQNEAQ (reference sequence). Trimming removed 1 base from V and 4 bases from J; junction bases left unmatched: 7. This CDR3 is built from 16 residues.

This chain uses TRBV4-3 with TRBJ2-3; D may be TRBD1 (6 bases). With 4 bases removed from V and 0 bases from J, the gap between germline ends came to 17 bases. Germline CDR1 reads LGHNA; CDR2 reads YSLEER. There are 17 residues in the CDR3. The CDR3 sequence: CASSPQTGTPSTDTQYF. For the CDR3, the DNA is TGCGCCAGCAGCCCTCAAACCGGGACACCTAGCACAGATACGCAGTATTTT.

This chain joins TRBV13 and TRBJ1-3, with 8 bases identical to TRBD1. From germline, CDR1 is PRHDT and CDR2 FYEKMQ (reference sequence). V shed 3 bases, J shed 2 bases, and the junction held 3 bases outside the gene matches. The CDR3 is 15 residues long. CDR3 bases: TGTGCCAGCAGCTTGAAGACAGGGGCTGGAAACACCATATATTTT. It codes for CASSLKTGAGNTIYF.

This rearrangement joins TRBV28 to TRBJ2-7; TRBD1 matches 8 bases. Per the germline V gene, CDR1 is MDHEN and CDR2 is SYDVKM. The CDR3 contains 16 residues. V gave up 5 bases and J gave up 4 bases; unmatched junction bases: 13. The DNA of the CDR3 is TGTGCCAGCAGTATTAATCAGGGGGCGCGCGGATACGAGCAGTACTTC. Translated, it gives CASSINQGARGYEQYF. The full variable domain, with the rest looked up from reference TRBV28 and TRBJ2-7, is DVKVTQSSRYLVKRTGEKVFLECVQDMDHENMFWYRQDPGLGLRLIYFSYDVKMKEKGDIPEGYSVSREKKERFSLILESASTNQTSMYLCASSINQGARGYEQYFGPGTRLTVT.